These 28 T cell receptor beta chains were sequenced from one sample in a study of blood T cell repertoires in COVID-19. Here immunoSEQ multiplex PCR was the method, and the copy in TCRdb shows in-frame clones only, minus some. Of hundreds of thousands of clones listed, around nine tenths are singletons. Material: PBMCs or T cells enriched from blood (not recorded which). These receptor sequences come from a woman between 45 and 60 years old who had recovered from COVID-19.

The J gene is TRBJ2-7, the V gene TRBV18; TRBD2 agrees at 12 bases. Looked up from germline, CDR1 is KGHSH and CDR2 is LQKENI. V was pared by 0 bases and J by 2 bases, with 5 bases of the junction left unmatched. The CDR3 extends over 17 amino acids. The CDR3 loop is CASSPPGLAGPTYEQYF. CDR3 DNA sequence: TGTGCCAGCTCACCACCCGGACTAGCGGGGCCCACCTACGAGCAGTACTTC.

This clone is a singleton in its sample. The CDR3 DNA reads TGTGCCAGCAGCGCCGGGGGTGTTAATGAAAAACTGTTTTTT. Translation: CASSAGGVNEKLFF. The chain couples TRBV6-5 to TRBJ1-4, with D perhaps TRBD1 (5 bases). Germline V gives CDR1 MNHEY, CDR2 SVGAGI. The germline V and J ends were trimmed by 6 bases and 4 bases, with 12 bases remaining between them. The CDR3 is made up of 14 amino acids.

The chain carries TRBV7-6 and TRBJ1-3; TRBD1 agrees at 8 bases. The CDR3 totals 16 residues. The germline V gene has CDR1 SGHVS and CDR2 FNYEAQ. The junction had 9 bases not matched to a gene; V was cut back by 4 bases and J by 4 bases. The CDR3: CASSSQQGVFGNTIYF. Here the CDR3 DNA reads TGTGCCAGCAGCTCCCAACAGGGGGTCTTCGGAAACACCATATATTTT.

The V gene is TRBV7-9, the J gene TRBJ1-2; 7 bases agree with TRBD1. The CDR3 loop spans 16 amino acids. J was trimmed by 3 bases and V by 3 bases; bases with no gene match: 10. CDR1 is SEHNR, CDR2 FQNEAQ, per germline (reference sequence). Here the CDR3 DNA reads TGTGCCAGCAGCTTCACCGGGACAGAGGCCTACTATGGCTACACCTTC. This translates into CASSFTGTEAYYGYTF.

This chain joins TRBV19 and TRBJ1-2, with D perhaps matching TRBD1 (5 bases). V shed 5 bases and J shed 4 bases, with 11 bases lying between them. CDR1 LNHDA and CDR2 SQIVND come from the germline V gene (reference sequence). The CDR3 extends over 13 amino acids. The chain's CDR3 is CASSFLGAYGYTF. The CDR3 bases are TGTGCCAGTAGTTTCCTTGGGGCCTATGGCTACACCTTC.

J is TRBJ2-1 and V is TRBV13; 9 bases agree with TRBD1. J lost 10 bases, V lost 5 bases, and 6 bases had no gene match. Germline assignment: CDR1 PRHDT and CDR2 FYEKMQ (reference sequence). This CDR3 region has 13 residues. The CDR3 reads CASSHGTGYEQFF. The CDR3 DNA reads TGTGCCAGCAGCCACGGGACAGGGTACGAGCAGTTCTTC.

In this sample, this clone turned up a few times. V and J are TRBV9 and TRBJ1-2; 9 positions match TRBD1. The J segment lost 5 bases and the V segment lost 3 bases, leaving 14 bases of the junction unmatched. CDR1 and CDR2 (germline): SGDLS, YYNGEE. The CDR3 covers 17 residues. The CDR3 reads CASSARRGTGFQYGYTF. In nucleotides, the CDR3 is TGTGCCAGCAGCGCCCGTCGCGGGACAGGGTTTCAGTATGGCTACACCTTC. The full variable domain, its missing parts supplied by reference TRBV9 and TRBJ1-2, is DSGVTQTPKHLITATGQRVTLRCSPRSGDLSVYWYQQSLDQGLQFLIQYYNGEERAKGNILERFSAQQFPDLHSELNLSSLELGDSALYFCASSARRGTGFQYGYTFGSGTRLTVV.

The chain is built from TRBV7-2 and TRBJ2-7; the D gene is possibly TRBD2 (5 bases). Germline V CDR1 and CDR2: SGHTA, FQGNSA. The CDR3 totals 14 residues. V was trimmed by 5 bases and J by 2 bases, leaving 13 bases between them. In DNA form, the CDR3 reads TGTGCCAGCAGCCCCTACTCGCGGGCCTACGAGCAGTACTTC. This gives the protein CASSPYSRAYEQYF.

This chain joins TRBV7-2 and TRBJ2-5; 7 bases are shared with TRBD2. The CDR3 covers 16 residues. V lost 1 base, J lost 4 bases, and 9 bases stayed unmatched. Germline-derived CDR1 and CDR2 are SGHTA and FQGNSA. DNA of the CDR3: TGTGCCAGCAGCTTAGGGGAGGGGACTTATGGAGAGACCCAGTACTTC. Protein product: CASSLGEGTYGETQYF.

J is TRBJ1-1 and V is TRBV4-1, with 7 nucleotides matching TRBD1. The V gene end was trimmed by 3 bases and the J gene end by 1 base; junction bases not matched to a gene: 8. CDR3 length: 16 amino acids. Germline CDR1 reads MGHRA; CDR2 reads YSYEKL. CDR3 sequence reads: CASSHGDRDRNTEAFF. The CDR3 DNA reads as TGCGCCAGCAGCCACGGAGACCGGGACAGGAACACTGAAGCTTTCTTT.

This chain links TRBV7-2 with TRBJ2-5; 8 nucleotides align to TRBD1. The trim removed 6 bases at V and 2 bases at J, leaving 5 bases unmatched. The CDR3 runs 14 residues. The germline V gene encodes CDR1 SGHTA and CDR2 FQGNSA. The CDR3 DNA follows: TGTGCCAGCAGTTCTACAGGGGGACAAGAGACCCAGTACTTC. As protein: CASSSTGGQETQYF. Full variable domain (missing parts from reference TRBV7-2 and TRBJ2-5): GAGVSQSPSNKVTEKGKDVELRCDPISGHTALYWYRQSLGQGLEFLIYFQGNSAPDKSGLPSDRFSAERTGGSVSTLTIQRTQQEDSAVYLCASSSTGGQETQYFGPGTRLLVL.

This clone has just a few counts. This CDR3 is CASSPWATSSYEQYF. The CDR3 DNA reads TGTGCCAGCAGCCCCTGGGCTACGAGCTCCTACGAGCAGTACTTC. The chain is built from TRBV11-1 and TRBJ2-7; D call uncertain. V lost 5 bases and J lost 0, with 14 bases in between. Looked up from germline, CDR1 is SGHAT and CDR2 is FQDESV (reference sequence). CDR3 length equals 15 residues.

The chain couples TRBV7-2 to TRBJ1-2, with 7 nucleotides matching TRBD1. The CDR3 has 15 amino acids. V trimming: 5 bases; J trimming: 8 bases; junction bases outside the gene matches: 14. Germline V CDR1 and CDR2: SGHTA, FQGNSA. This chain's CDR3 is CASSPRLGQAIGYTF. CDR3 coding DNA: TGTGCCAGCAGCCCGAGGCTTGGACAGGCTATAGGCTACACCTTC.

DNA for the CDR3: TGCGCCAGCAGCCAAGATCGGACAGGGGGGTTTGAAAAACTGTTTTTT. It translates to CASSQDRTGGFEKLFF. This sequence joins TRBV4-1 and TRBJ1-4, with 10 bases matching TRBD1. Germline CDR1 MGHRA, CDR2 YSYEKL. V was pared by 0 bases and J by 7 bases, with 5 bases of the junction left unmatched. The CDR3 is 16 residues long.

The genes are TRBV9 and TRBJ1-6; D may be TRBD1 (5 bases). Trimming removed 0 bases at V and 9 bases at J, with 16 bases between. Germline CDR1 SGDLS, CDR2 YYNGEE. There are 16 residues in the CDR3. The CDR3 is CASSVGHQGLSSPLHF. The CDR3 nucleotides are TGTGCCAGCAGCGTAGGACATCAGGGTTTGAGTTCACCCCTCCACTTT.

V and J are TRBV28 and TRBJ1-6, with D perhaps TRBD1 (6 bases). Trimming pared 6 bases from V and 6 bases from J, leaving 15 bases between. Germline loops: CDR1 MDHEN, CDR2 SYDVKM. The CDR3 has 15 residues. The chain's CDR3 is CASRRSTGLNSPLHF. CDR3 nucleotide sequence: TGTGCCAGCAGACGATCTACAGGGCTTAATTCACCCCTCCACTTT.

The CDR3 sequence: CASSQGFRDRDLDTQYF. DNA of the CDR3: TGTGCCAGCAGCCAAGGATTCCGGGACAGGGATCTGGATACGCAGTATTTT. The chain employs TRBV3-1 (or the pseudogene TRBV3-2) and TRBJ2-3, with 9 bases that match TRBD1. Germline trimming cut 1 base from V and 6 bases from J; bases unmatched to any gene: 11. CDR3 length: 17 amino acids. Per germline, CDR1 LGHDT and CDR2 YNNKEL (reference sequence).

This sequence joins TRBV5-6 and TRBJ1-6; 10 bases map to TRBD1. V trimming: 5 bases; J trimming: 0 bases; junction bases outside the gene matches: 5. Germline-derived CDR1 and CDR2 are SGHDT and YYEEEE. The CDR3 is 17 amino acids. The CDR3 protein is CASSDGQGVSYNSPLHF. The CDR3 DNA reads TGTGCCAGCAGTGACGGACAGGGGGTCTCCTATAATTCACCCCTCCACTTT.

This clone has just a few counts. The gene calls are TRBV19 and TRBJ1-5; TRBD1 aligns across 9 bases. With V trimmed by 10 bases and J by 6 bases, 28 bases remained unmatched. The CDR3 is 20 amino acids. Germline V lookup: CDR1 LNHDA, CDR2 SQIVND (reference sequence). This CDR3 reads CATLGGSGTGRFIVRQPQHF. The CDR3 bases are TGTGCCACCCTAGGGGGATCTGGGACAGGGCGATTCATAGTCCGTCAGCCCCAGCATTTT.

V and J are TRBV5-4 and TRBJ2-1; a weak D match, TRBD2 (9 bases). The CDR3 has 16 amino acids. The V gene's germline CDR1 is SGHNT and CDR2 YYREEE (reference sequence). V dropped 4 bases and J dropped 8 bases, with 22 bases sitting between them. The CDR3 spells CASSPQGASGVDEQFF. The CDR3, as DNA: TGTGCCAGCAGCCCTCAGGGGGCTAGCGGGGTCGATGAGCAGTTCTTC.

In DNA form, the CDR3 reads TGCGCCAGCAGCTTGGGACCAGGGTCCGGTCAAGAGACCCAGTACTTC. It translates to CASSLGPGSGQETQYF. The rearrangement links TRBV5-1 to TRBJ2-5, with D tentatively TRBD1 (5 bases). The CDR3 is 16 residues long. Germline V gene data show CDR1 as SGHRS and CDR2 as YFSETQ. The V end lost 0 bases, the J end lost 2 bases, and 14 bases lay between the germline ends.

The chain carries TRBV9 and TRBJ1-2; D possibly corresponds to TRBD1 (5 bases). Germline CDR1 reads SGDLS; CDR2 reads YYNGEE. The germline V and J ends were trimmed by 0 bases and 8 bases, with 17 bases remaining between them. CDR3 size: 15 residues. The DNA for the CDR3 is TGTGCCAGCAGCGTAGGCACAGGATCGATGCGAGGCTACACCTTC. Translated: CASSVGTGSMRGYTF.

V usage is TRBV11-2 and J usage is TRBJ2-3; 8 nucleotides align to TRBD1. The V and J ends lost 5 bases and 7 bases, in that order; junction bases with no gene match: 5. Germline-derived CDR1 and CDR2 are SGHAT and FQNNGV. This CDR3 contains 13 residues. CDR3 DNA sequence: TGTGCCAGCAGCCCGACAGGGGAAAATACGCAGTATTTT. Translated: CASSPTGENTQYF. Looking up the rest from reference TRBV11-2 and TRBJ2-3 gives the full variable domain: EAGVAQSPRYKIIEKRQSVAFWCNPISGHATLYWYQQILGQGPKLLIQFQNNGVVDDSQLPKDRFSAERLKGVDSTLKIQPAKLEDSAVYLCASSPTGENTQYFGPGTRLTVL.

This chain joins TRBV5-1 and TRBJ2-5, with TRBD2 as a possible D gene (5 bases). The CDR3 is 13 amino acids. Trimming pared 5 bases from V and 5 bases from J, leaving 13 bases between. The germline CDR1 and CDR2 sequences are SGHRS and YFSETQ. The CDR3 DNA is TGCGCCAGCAGGAAGGAGAGGGTGGAGACCCAGTACTTC. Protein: CASRKERVETQYF.

CDR3 sequence reads: CASSPRQTPNEKLFF. As DNA, the CDR3 is TGTGCCAGTAGTCCAAGACAGACACCTAATGAAAAACTGTTTTTT. This chain joins TRBV19 and TRBJ1-4; D is possibly TRBD1 (5 bases). The CDR3 covers 15 residues. Germline V gene data show CDR1 as LNHDA and CDR2 as SQIVND (reference sequence). The V end was cut by 5 bases, the J end by 3 bases, with 13 bases between.

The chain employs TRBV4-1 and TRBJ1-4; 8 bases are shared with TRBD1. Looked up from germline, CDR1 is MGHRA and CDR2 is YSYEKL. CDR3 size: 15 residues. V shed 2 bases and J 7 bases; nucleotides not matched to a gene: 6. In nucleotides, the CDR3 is TGCGCCAGCAGCCAAAAGACAGGGGATGTTGAAAAACTGTTTTTT. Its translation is CASSQKTGDVEKLFF.

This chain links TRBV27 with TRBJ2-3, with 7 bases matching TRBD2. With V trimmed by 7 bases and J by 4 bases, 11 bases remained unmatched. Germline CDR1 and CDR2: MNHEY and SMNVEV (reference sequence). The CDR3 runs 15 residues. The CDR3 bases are TGTGCCAGCAAAAGGGAGCGGGGTGGGGCAGATACGCAGTATTTT. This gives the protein CASKRERGGADTQYF.

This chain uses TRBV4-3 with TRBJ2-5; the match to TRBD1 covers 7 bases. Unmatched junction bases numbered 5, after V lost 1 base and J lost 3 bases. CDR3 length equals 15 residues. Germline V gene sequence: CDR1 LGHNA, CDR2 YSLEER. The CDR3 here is CASSQVGTEKETQYF. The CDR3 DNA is TGCGCCAGCAGCCAAGTGGGGACAGAAAAAGAGACCCAGTACTTC.